The rows below give T cell receptor beta chains drawn from one sample of a study of T cell changes during pregnancy in multiple sclerosis. Repertoires were generated with immunoSEQ multiplex PCR, while TCRdb's copy carries only in-frame clones and drops some. The sample yields roughly 79,000 clones, around 95% seen once. Specimen: peripheral blood, collected in the second trimester of pregnancy. The receptors here all came from a female donor in good health, enrolled as a control in a pregnancy study. Each CDR3 is given with its conserved first and last residue. A D gene is named only where the DNA matches it firmly. Clone sizes are given selectively: once, few, many, or a class where the clone is expanded.

abundance: .; v_gene: TRBV18; j_gene: TRBJ2-3; d_gene: .; CDR3nt: TGTGCCAGCTCACCCGGGGAACCCACAGATACGCAGTATTTT; CDR3aa: CASSPGEPTDTQYF
abundance: .; v_gene: TRBV7-2; j_gene: TRBJ2-3; d_gene: TRBD2; CDR3nt: TGTGCCAGCAGCCGCGGGACTAGCGGGGGCACAGATACGCAGTATTTT; CDR3aa: CASSRGTSGGTDTQYF
abundance: .; v_gene: TRBV30; j_gene: TRBJ1-3; d_gene: TRBD1; CDR3nt: TGTGCCTGGAGAGGACAGGGCTACTCTGGAAACACCATATATTTT; CDR3aa: CAWRGQGYSGNTIYF
abundance: .; v_gene: TRBV5-4; j_gene: TRBJ1-2; d_gene: .; CDR3nt: TGTGCCAGCAGCTATCAGACTAACTATGGCTACACCTTC; CDR3aa: CASSYQTNYGYTF
abundance: .; v_gene: TRBV19; j_gene: TRBJ2-7; d_gene: TRBD1; CDR3nt: TGTGCCAGTAGTATAGGGACAGGGGCCTACGAGCAGTACTTC; CDR3aa: CASSIGTGAYEQYF
abundance: .; v_gene: TRBV11-2; j_gene: TRBJ2-7; d_gene: .; CDR3nt: TGTGCCAGCAGCTTAGCGACAGCGTACGAGCAGTACTTC; CDR3aa: CASSLATAYEQYF
abundance: .; v_gene: TRBV2; j_gene: TRBJ1-2; d_gene: TRBD1; CDR3nt: TGTGCCAGCAGGGGGACAGCTTATGGCTACACCTTC; CDR3aa: CASRGTAYGYTF
abundance: .; v_gene: TRBV18; j_gene: TRBJ1-1; d_gene: .; CDR3nt: TGTGCCAGCTCACCCGGGTCGTCAGGGGAAGCTTTCTTT; CDR3aa: CASSPGSSGEAFF
abundance: .; v_gene: TRBV6-6; j_gene: TRBJ2-3; d_gene: .; CDR3nt: TGTGCCAGCAGTGTACACGGGACTTCAAACACAGATACGCAGTATTTT; CDR3aa: CASSVHGTSNTDTQYF
abundance: .; v_gene: TRBV6-6; j_gene: TRBJ1-2; d_gene: TRBD1; CDR3nt: TGTGCCAGCAGACCCGGGACAGGGGTGAGGGGCTACACCTTC; CDR3aa: CASRPGTGVRGYTF
abundance: .; v_gene: TRBV6-5; j_gene: TRBJ1-6; d_gene: .; CDR3nt: TGTGCCAGCAGTTACTCCTCAGGGTCAAGTAGATCACCCCTCCACTTT; CDR3aa: CASSYSSGSSRSPLHF
abundance: once; v_gene: TRBV30; j_gene: TRBJ2-7; d_gene: .; CDR3nt: TGTGCCTGGAGTCAGGGGACCTACGAGCAGTACTTC; CDR3aa: CAWSQGTYEQYF
abundance: .; v_gene: TRBV5-4; j_gene: TRBJ1-3; d_gene: TRBD1; CDR3nt: TGTGCCAGCAGCCCCCGGACAGGGCCTGGAAACACCATATATTTT; CDR3aa: CASSPRTGPGNTIYF